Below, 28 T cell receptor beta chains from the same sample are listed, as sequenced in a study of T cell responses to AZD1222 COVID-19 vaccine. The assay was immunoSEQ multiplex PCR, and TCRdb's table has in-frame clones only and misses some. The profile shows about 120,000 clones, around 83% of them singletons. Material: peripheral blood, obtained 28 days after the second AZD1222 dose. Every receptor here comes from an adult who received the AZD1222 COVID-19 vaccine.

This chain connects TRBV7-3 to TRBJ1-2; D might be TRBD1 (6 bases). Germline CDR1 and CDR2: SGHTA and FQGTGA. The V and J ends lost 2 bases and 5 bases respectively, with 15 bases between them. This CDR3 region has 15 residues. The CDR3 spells CASSLGITGQYGYTF. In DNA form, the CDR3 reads TGTGCCAGCAGCTTAGGCATTACAGGGCAGTATGGCTACACCTTC.

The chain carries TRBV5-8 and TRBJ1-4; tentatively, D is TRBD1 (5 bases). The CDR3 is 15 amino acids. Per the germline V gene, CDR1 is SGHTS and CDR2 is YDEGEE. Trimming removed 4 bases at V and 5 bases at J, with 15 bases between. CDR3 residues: CASSPRDGENEKLFF. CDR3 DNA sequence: TGTGCCAGCAGCCCCCGGGACGGGGAGAATGAAAAACTGTTTTTT.

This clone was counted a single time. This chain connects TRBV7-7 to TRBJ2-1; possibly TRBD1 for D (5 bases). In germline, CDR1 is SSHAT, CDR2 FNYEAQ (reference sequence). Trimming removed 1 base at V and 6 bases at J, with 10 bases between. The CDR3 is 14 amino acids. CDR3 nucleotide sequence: TGTGCCAGCAGCTTAGGGCAGGGAATCAATGAGCAGTTCTTC. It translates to CASSLGQGINEQFF. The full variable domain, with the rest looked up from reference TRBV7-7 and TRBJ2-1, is GAGVSQSPRYKVTKRGQDVTLRCDPISSHATLYWYQQALGQGPEFLTYFNYEAQPDKSGLPSDRFSAERPEGSISTLTIQRTEQRDSAMYRCASSLGQGINEQFFGPGTRLTVL.

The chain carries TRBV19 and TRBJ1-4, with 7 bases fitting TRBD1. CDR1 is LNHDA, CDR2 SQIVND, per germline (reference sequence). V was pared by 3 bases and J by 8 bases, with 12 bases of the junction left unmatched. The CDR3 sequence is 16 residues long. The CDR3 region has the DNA TGTGCCAGTAGTATTGGGGTCGCAGGGGGGGACGAAAAACTGTTTTTT. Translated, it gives CASSIGVAGGDEKLFF.

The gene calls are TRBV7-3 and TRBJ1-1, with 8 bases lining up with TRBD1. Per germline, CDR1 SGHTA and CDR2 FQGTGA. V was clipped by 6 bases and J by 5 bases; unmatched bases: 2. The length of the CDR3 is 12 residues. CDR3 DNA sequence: TGTGCCAGCAGTGGACAGGGTACTGAAGCTTTCTTT. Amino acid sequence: CASSGQGTEAFF.

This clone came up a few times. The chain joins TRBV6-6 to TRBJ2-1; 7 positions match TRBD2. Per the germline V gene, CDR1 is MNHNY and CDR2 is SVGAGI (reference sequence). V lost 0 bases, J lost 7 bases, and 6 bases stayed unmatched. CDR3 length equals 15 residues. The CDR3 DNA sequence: TGTGCCAGCAGTTACTCGAGCCGGGAGGCGAATGAGCAGTTCTTC. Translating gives CASSYSSREANEQFF.

CDR3 in DNA: TGTGCCAGCAGCCACAGGTTTGAAGCTTTCTTT. Its protein product is CASSHRFEAFF. V usage is TRBV6-5 and J usage is TRBJ1-1, with a tentative D call TRBD1 (5 bases). Germline loops: CDR1 MNHEY, CDR2 SVGAGI. The CDR3 runs 11 residues. V dropped 6 bases and J dropped 7 bases, with 9 bases sitting between them.

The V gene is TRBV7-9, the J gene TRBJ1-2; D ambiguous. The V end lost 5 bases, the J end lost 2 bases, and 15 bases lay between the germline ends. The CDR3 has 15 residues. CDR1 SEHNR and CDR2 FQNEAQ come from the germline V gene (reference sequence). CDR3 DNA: TGTGCCAGCAGCGTAAGTACGGCACAGAACTATGGCTACACCTTC. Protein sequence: CASSVSTAQNYGYTF.

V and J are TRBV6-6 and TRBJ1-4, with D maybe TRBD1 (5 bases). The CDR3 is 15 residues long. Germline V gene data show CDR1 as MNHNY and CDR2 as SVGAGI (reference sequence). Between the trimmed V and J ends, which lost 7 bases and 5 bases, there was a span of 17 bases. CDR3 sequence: CASTKGHRDNEKLFF. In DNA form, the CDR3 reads TGTGCCAGCACTAAAGGTCATAGGGACAATGAAAAACTGTTTTTT.

CDR3 amino acids: CASSDSPRPAYNEQFF. In DNA, the CDR3 is TGTGCCAGCAGTGACTCACCGCGGCCCGCCTACAATGAGCAGTTCTTC. The rearrangement joins TRBV6-4 to TRBJ2-1; D call uncertain. With 0 bases removed from V and 2 bases from J, the gap between germline ends came to 11 bases. The CDR3 length is 16 residues. Germline V gives CDR1 MRHNA, CDR2 SNTAGT.

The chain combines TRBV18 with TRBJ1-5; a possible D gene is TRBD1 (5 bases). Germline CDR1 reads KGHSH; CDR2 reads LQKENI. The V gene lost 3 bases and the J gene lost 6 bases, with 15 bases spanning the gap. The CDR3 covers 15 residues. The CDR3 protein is CASSPTQAVGQPQHF. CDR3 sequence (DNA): TGTGCCAGCTCACCCACACAGGCGGTTGGTCAGCCCCAGCATTTT.

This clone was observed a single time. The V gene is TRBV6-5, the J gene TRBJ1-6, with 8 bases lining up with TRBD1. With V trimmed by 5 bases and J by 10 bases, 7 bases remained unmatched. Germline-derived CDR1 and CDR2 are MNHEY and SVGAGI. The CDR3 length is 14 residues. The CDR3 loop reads CASSIRDRRSPLHF. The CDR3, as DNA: TGTGCCAGCAGTATAAGGGACAGGCGATCACCCCTCCACTTT.

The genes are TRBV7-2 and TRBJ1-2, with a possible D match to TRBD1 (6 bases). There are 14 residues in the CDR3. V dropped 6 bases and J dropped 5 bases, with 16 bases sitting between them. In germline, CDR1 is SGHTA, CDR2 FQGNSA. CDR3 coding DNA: TGTGCCAGCAGTCTTTCGGGGGGCCGGTATGGCTACACCTTC. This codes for CASSLSGGRYGYTF.

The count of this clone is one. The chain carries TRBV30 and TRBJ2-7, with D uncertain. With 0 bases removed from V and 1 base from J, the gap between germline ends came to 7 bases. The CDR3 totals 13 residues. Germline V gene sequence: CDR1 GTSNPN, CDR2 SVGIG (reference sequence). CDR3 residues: CAWSVQSSYEQYF. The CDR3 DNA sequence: TGTGCCTGGAGTGTTCAGAGTTCCTACGAGCAGTACTTC.

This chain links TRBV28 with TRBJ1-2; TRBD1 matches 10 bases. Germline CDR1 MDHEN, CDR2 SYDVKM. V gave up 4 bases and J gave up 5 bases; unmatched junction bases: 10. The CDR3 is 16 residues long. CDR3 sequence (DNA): TGTGCCAGCAGTTCCCCGGGACAGGGGACCGAGTATGGCTACACCTTC. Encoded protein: CASSSPGQGTEYGYTF.

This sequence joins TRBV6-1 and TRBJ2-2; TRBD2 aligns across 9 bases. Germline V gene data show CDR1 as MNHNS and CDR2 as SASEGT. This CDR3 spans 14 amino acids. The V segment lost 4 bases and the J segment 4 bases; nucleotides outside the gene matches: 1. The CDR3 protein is CASSVAGVTGELFF. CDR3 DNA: TGTGCCAGCAGTGTAGCGGGGGTCACCGGGGAGCTGTTTTTT.

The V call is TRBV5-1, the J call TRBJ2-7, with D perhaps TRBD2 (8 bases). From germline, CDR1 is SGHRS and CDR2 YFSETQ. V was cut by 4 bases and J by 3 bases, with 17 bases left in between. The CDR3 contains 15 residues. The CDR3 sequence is CASSPGGTASYEQYF. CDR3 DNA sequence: TGCGCCAGCAGCCCGGGGGGGACAGCAAGCTACGAGCAGTACTTC.

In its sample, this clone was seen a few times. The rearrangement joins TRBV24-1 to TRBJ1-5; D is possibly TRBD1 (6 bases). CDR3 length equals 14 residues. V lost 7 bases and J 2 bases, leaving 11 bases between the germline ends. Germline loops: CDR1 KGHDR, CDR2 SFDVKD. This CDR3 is CATSHRVGNQPQHF. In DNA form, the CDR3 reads TGTGCCACCAGCCACAGGGTGGGCAATCAGCCCCAGCATTTT.

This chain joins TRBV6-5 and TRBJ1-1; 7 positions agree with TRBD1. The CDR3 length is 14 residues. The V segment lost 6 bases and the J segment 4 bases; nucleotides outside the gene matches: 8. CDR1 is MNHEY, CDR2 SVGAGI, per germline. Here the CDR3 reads CASSKTGLGTEAFF. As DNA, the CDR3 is TGTGCCAGCAGCAAGACAGGGTTGGGCACTGAAGCTTTCTTT.

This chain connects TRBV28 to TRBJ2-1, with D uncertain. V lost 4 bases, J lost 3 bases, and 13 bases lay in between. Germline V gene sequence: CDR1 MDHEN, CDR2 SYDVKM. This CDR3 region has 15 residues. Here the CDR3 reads CASSSGPGLYNEQFF. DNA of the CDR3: TGTGCCAGCAGTTCGGGCCCTGGGCTCTACAATGAGCAGTTCTTC.

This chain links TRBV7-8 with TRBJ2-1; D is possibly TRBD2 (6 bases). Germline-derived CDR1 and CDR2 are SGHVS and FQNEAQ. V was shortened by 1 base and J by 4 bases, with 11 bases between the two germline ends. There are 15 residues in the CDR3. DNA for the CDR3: TGTGCCAGCAGCTTAGGCGGGGACCCTTACAATGAGCAGTTCTTC. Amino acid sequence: CASSLGGDPYNEQFF.

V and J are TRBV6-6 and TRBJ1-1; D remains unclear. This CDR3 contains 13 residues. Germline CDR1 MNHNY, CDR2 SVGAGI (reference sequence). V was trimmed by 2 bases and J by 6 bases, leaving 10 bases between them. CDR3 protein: CASSYGISAEAFF. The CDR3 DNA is TGTGCCAGCAGTTACGGGATCTCGGCTGAAGCTTTCTTT.

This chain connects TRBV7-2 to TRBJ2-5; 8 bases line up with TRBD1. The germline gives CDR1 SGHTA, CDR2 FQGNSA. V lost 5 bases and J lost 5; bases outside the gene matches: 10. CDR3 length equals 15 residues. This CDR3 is CASSPKAQGGETQYF. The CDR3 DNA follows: TGTGCCAGCAGCCCCAAAGCACAGGGGGGCGAGACCCAGTACTTC.

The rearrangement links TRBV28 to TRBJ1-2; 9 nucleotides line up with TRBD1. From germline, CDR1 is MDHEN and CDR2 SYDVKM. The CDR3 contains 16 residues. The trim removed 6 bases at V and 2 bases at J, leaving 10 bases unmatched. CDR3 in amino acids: CASRPLRDRANYGYTF. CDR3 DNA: TGTGCCAGCAGACCCTTAAGGGACAGGGCCAACTATGGCTACACCTTC.

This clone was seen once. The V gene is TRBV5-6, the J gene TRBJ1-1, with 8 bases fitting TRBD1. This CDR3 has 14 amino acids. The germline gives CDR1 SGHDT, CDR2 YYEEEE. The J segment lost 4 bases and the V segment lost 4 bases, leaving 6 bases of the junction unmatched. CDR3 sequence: CASSPPTGGTEAFF. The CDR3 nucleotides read TGTGCCAGCAGCCCTCCTACAGGGGGCACTGAAGCTTTCTTT.

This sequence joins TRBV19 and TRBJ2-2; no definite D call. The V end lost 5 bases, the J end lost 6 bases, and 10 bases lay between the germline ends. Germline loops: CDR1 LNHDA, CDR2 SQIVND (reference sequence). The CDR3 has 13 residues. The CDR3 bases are TGTGCCAGTAGTTCCCCTGGGCCCGGGGAGCTGTTTTTT. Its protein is CASSSPGPGELFF.

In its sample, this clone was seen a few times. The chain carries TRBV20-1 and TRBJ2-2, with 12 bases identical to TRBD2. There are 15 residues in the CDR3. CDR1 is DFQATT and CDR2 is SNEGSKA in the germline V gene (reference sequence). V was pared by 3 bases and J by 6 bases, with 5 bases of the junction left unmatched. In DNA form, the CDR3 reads TGCAGTGCTAGTCGACTAGCGGGAGTTGCCGGGGAGCTGTTTTTT. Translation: CSASRLAGVAGELFF.

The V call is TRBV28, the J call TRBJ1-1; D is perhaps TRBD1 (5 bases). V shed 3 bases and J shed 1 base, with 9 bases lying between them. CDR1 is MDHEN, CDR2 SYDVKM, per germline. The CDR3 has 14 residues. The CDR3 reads CASSFGGPNTEAFF. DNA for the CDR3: TGTGCCAGCAGTTTTGGGGGACCGAACACTGAAGCTTTCTTT.